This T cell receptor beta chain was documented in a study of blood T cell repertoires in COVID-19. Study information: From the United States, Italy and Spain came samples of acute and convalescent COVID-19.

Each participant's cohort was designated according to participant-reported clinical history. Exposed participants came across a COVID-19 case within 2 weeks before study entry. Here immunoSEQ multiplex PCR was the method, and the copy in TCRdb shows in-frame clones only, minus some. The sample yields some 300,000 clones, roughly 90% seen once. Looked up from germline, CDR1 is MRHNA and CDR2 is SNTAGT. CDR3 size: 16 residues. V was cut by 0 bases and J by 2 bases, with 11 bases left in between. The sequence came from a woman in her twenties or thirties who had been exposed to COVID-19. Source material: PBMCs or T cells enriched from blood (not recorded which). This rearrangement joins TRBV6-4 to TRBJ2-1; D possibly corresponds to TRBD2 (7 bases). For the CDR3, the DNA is TGTGCCAGCAGTGACTCTGGCGGGGGCGCCTACAATGAGCAGTTCTTC. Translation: CASSDSGGGAYNEQFF.